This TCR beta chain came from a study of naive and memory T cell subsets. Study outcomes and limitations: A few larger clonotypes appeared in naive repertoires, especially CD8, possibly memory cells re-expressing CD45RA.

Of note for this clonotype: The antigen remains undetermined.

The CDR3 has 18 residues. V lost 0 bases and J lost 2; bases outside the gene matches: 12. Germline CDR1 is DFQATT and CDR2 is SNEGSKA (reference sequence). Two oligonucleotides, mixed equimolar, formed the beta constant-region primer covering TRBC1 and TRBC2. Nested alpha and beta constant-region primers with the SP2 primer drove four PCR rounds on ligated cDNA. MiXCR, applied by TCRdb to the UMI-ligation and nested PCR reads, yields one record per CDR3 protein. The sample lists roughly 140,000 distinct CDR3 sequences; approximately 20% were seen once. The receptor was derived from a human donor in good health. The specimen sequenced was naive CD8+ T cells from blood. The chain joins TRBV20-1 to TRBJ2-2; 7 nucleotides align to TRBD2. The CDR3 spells CSARDQNWEGTNTGELFF. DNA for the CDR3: TGCAGTGCTAGAGATCAGAATTGGGAGGGAACAAACACCGGGGAGCTGTTTTTT.